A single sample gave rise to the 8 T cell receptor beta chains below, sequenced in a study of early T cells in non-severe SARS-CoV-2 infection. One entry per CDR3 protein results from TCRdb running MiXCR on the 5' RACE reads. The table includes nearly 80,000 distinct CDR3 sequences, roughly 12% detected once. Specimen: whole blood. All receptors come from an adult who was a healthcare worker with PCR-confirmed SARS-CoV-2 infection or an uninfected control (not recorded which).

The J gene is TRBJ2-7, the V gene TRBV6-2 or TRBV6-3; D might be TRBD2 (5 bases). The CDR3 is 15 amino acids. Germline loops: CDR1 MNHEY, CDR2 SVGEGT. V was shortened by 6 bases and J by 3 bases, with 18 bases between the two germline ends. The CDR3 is CASSHGSADIYEQYF. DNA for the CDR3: TGTGCCAGCAGCCACGGTTCAGCGGATATCTACGAGCAGTACTTC.

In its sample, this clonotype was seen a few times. The CDR3 reads CASGDRGLETQYF. The CDR3 bases are TGTGCCAGCGGAGACAGGGGGTTGGAGACCCAGTACTTC. The rearrangement links TRBV2 to TRBJ2-5; TRBD1 matches 9 bases. Germline values: CDR1 SNHLY, CDR2 FYNNEI. The V and J ends lost 8 bases and 5 bases, in that order; junction bases with no gene match: 6. The CDR3 has 13 amino acids.

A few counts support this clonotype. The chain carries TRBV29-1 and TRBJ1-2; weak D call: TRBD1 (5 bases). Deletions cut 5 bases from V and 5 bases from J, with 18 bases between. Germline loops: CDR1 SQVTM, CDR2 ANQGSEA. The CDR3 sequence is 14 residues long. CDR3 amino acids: CSVMDGGTFYGYTF. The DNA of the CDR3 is TGCAGCGTTATGGACGGGGGGACGTTTTATGGCTACACCTTC. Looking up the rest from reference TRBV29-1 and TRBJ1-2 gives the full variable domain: SAVISQKPSRDICQRGTSLTIQCQVDSQVTMMFWYRQQPGQSLTLIATANQGSEATYESGFVIDKFPISRPNLTFSTLTVSNMSPEDSSIYLCSVMDGGTFYGYTFGSGTRLTVV.

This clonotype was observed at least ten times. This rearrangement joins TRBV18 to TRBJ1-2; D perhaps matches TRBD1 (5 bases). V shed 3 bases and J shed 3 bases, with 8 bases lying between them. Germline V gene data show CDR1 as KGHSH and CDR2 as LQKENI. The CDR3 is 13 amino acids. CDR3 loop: CASSPGEHYGYTF. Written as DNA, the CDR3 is TGTGCCAGCTCACCGGGGGAACACTATGGCTACACCTTC.

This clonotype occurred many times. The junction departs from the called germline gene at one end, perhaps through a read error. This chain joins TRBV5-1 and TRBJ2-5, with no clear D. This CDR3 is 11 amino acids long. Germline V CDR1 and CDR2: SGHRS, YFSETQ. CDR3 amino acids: CASSLRETQYF. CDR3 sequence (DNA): TGTGCCAGCAGCTTGAGAGAGACCCAGTACTTC.

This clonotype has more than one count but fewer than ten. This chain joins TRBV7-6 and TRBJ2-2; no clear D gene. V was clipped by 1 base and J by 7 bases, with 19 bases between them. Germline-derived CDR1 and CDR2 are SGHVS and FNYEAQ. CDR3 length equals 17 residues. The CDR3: CASSLESSDGVSGELFF. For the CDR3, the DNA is TGTGCCAGCAGCTTAGAAAGTTCGGACGGAGTGAGCGGGGAGCTGTTTTTT.

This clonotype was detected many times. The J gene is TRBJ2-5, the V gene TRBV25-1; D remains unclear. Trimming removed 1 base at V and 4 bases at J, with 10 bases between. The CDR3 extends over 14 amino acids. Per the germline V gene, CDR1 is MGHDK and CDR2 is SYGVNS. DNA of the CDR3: TGTGCCAGCAGTGAATTTTTGGTCGGAGAGACCCAGTACTTC. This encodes CASSEFLVGETQYF. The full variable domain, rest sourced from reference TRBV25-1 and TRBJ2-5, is EADIYQTPRYLVIGTGKKITLECSQTMGHDKMYWYQQDPGMELHLIHYSYGVNSTEKGDLSSESTVSRIRTEHFPLTLESARPSHTSQYLCASSEFLVGETQYFGPGTRLLVL.

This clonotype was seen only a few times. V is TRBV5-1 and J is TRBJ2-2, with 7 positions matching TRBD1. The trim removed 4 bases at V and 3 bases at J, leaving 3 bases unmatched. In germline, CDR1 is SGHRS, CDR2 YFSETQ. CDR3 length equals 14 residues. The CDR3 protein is CASSETGDTGELFF. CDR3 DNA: TGCGCCAGCAGCGAAACAGGGGACACCGGGGAGCTGTTTTTT. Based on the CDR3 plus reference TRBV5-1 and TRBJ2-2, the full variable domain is KAGVTQTPRYLIKTRGQQVTLSCSPISGHRSVSWYQQTPGQGLQFLFEYFSETQRNKGNFPGRFSGRQFSNSRSEMNVSTLELGDSALYLCASSETGDTGELFFGEGSRLTVL.